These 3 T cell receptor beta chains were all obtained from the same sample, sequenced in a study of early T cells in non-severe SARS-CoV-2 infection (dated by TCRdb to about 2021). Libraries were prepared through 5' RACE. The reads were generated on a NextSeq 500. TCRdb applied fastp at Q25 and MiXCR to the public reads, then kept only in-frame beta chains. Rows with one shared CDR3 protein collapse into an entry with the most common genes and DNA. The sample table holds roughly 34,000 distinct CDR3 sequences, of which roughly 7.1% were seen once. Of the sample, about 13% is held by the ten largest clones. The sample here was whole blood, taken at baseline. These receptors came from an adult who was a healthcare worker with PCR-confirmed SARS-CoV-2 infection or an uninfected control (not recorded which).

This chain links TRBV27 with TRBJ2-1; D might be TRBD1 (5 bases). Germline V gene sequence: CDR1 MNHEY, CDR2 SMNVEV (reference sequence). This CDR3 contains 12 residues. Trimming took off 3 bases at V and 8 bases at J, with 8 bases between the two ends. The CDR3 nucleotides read TGTGCCAGCAGTTTTAGGGGCGATGAGCAGTTCTTC. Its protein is CASSFRGDEQFF.

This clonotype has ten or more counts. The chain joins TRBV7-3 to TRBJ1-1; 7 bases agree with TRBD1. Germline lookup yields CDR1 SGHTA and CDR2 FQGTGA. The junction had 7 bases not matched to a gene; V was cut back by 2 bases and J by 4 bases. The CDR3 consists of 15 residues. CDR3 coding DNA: TGTGCCAGCAGCTTAGACACAGGGGCGGCCACTGAAGCTTTCTTT. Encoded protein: CASSLDTGAATEAFF. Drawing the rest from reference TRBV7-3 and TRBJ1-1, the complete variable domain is GAGVSQTPSNKVTEKGKYVELRCDPISGHTALYWYRQSLGQGPEFLIYFQGTGAADDSGLPNDRFFAVRPEGSVSTLKIQRTERGDSAVYLCASSLDTGAATEAFFGQGTRLTVV.

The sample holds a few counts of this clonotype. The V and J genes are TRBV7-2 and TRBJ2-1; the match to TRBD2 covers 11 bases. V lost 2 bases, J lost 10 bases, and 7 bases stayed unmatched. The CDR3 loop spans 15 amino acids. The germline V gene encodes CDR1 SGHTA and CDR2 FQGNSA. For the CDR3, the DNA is TGTGCCAGCAGCTTATATGGGACTAGCGGAGGGGAGCAGTTCTTC. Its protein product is CASSLYGTSGGEQFF. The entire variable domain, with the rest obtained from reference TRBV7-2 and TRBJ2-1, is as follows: GAGVSQSPSNKVTEKGKDVELRCDPISGHTALYWYRQSLGQGLEFLIYFQGNSAPDKSGLPSDRFSAERTGGSVSTLTIQRTQQEDSAVYLCASSLYGTSGGEQFFGPGTRLTVL.